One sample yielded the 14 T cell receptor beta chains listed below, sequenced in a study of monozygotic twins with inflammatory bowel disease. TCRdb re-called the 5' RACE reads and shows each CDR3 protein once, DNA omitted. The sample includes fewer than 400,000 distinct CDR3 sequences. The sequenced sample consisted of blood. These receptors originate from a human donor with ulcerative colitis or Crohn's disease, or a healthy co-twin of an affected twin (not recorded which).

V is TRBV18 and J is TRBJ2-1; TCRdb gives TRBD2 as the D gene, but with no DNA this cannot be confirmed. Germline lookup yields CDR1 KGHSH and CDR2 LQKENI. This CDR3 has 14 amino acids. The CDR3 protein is CASSQLAGANEQFF.

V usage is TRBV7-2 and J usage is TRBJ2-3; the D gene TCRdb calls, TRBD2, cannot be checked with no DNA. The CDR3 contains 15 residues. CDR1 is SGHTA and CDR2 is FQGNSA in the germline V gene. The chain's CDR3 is CASSLGRGRPDTQYF.

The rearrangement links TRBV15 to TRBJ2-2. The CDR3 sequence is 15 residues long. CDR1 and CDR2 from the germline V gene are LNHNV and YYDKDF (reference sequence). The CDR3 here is CATSRDYWRTGELFF.

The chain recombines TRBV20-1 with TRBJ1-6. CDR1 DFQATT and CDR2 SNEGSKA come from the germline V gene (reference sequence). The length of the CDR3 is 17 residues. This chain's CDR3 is CSARRPSEGRDNSPLHF.

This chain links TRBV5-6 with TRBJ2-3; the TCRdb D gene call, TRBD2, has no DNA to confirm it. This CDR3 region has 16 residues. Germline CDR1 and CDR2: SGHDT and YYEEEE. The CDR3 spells CASSFRAGVGTDTQYF. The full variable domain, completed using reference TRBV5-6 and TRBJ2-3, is DAGVTQSPTHLIKTRGQQVTLRCSPKSGHDTVSWYQQALGQGPQFIFQYYEEEERQRGNFPDRFSGHQFPNYSSELNVNALLLGDSALYLCASSFRAGVGTDTQYFGPGTRLTVL.

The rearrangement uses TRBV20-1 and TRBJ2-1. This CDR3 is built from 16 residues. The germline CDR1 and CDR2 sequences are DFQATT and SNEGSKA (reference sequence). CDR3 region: CSARDASANSYNEQFF.

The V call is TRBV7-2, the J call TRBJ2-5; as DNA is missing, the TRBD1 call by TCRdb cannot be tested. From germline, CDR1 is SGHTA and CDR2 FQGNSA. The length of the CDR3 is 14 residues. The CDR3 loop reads CASSPMGGGETQYF.

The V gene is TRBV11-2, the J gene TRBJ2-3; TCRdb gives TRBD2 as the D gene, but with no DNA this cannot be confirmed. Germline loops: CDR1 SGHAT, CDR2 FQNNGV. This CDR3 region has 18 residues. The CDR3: CASSLGVGTSASTDTQYF.

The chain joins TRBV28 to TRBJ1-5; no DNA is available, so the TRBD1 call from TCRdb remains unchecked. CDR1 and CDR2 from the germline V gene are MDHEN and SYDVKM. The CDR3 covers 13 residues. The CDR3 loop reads CASSLVGGQPQHF.

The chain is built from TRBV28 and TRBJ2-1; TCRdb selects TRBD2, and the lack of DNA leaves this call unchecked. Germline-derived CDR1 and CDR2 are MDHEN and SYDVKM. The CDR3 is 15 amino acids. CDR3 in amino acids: CASSFRSGGENEQFF.

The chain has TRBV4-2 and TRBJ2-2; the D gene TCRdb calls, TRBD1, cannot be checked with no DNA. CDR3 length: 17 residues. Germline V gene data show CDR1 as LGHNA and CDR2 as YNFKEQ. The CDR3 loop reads CASSHALAPEGNGELFF.

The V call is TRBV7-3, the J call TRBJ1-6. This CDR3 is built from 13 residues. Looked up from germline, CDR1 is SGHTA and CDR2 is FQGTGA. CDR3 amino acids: CASSLYTKGPLHF.

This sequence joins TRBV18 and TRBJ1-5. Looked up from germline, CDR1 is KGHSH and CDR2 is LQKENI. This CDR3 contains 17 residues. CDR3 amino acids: CASSRVGTATGNQPQHF.

CDR3 sequence reads: CASSELSGGALEQFF. The chain links TRBV10-2 to TRBJ2-1; TCRdb proposes TRBD1, but this gene call is untestable without DNA. The CDR3 is 15 residues long. Germline V gene data show CDR1 as WSHSY and CDR2 as SAAADI.